This T cell receptor beta chain originates from a study of blood T cells in healthy people across ages (dated by TCRdb to the mid-2010s). For the study in its entirety: In model experiments, roughly one uniquely barcoded TCR beta cDNA molecule per two T cells was captured by template switching. Age-related changes in TCR beta repertoire diversity were measured in the study by deep sequencing normalized with unique cDNA molecular identifiers. The donors were divided into four age groups: young (average around 15 years), middle-aged (approximately 42), aged (approximately 59) and long-lived (82). To avoid experimental bias, donors of different ages were randomly spread across the sequencing lanes. Using the same blood draw, the study looked at two additional independent replicas of 1 million unique cDNA reads for two donors, one aged 18 to 29 and the other aged 80 or older.

Notes on this clonotype: There is no known antigen for this receptor. Base qualities are missing; no much larger clone stands one base away.

General findings and caveats noted by the study authors: As age increased, observed TCR beta diversity per million T cells dropped in a roughly linear way, and a significant reduction was already evident by age 40. Conclusive comparison of naive and antigen-experienced compartments was prevented by the profiling of bulk unsorted PBMCs. Estimates of total diversity based on one million sequenced T cells were considered lower bounds and underestimates. Because donor CMV infection status was unknown, age-related changes in expanded clonotypes were potentially confounded. Compared with the aged group, the long-lived group had more naive CD4+ T cells, fewer expanded clones and increased TCR diversity, suggesting age selection. A strong correlation was found between observed TCR beta diversity and the percentage of naive T cells measured by flow cytometry.

The donors were roughly 40 Caucasian individuals from Russia, aged roughly 6 to 100 years, who were systemically healthy. Ten milliliters of peripheral blood were drawn from each donor into EDTA-treated Vacutainer tubes. Ficoll-Paque density-gradient centrifugation was used to isolate PBMCs, with at least 6.5 million obtained per sample. Trizol reagent was used to extract total RNA from PBMCs, with at least 6 micrograms per sample. The percentages of naive CD45RAhigh/CD27high T cells were determined by flow cytometry on a PBMC aliquot from every donor. The V and J ends are trimmed by 2 bases and 2 bases, leaving 9 bases between them. The CDR3 runs 14 amino acids, cysteine and phenylalanine included. The sequence is cut down to CDR3 DNA, 42 bases in frame from base 1. Library preparation employed 5' RACE. Sequencing relied on an Illumina HiSeq 2500. The second PCR ran for about 6 to 11 cycles and used a J-beta primer mix along with a sample-barcoded 5' primer. Each TCR beta cDNA molecule received a unique molecular identifier from a template-switch 5' adaptor carrying 12 random nucleotides. Each sample yielded at least 2.5 million CDR3-containing paired-end reads. First-strand cDNA synthesis was performed from all RNA using the Mint cDNA synthesis kit, with priming by a TRBC-specific oligonucleotide. Following uracil-DNA glycosylase treatment, all cDNA underwent a first 18-cycle PCR with the universal primers M1SS and BC2_uni_R. As for the authors' bioinformatics: For normalization, 1 million high-quality reads were randomly selected from each sample, with every read carrying a distinct molecular identifier. Instead of being binned into consensus sequences, reads with shared molecular identifiers were discarded. MiTCR, set to a Q25 quality threshold and the strictest error-elimination algorithm, was used for CDR3 identification, clonotype clustering and error correction. Lower-bound total TCR beta diversity was estimated with a nonparametric unseen species model using Euler transformation. TCRdb's own reprocessing of the public reads used fastp at Q25 and MiXCR and kept productive beta chains. Entries are consolidated by CDR3 protein sequence, retaining the most common genes and DNA. None of the V and J calls come from the authors' own analysis; TCRdb made them. The sample table holds about 1.5 million distinct CDR3 sequences, of which approximately 40% were seen once. The ten top clones hold roughly 7.9% of the sample.

Sequenced input: blood. This clonotype originated in a young woman in good health. The V and J genes are TRBV12-3 or TRBV12-4 and TRBJ1-1; no confident D gene assignment can be made. Here the CDR3 is given as CASSLLPDNTEAFF. The sequence in DNA is TGTGCCAGCAGTTTATTGCCTGACAACACTGAAGCTTTCTTT.